The source of this T cell receptor beta chain is a study of beta chain features in type 1 diabetes. Study in general: Patients looked much like healthy donors when it came to age, gender and cell yields.

The sample holds one count of this clone. CDR3 length equals 12 residues. The whole isolated RNA underwent reverse transcription, so sequencing captured expressed TCRB transcripts. TCRdb keeps only in-frame clones here, not all; method: immunoSEQ multiplex PCR. Here the sample spans a few hundred thousand clones, 15% to 20% being singletons. Cells sorted by CD45RO/CCR7/CD25/CD127/CD95/CD27 comprised CD4+ naive, central memory, regulatory and stem cell-like memory cells. The sequence derives from a woman aged 18-29 years in good health. The sequencing sample was made of naive CD4+ T cells from blood. This rearrangement joins TRBV21-1 to TRBJ1-5. TRBV21-1 represents a pseudogene. Here the CDR3 DNA reads TGTGCCAGCAGCACGAGGCCAAGGCCCCAGCATTTT. It is translated as CASSTRPRPQHF.